These 10 T cell receptor beta chains came from one sample sequenced in a study of T cells in Graves' hyperthyroidism and ophthalmopathy. TCR beta CDR3 sequences were amplified from RNA transcripts. In the first-round RT-PCR of the TCR CDR3, the HTBI primer set was used. TCRdb recomputed calls from the multiplex PCR reads with MiXCR, one row per CDR3 protein. Of a few hundred thousand distinct CDR3 sequences listed, 46% are singletons. The sample was peripheral blood or thyroid tissue (not recorded which). These receptors were obtained from a young woman with Graves' hyperthyroidism.

The chain uses TRBV2 and TRBJ2-7; D not certain. Germline V gene lookup returns CDR1 SNHLY and CDR2 FYNNEI. This CDR3 has 14 residues. Trimming took 2 bases from V and 4 from J, leaving 12 bases between them. The CDR3 DNA is TGTGCCAGCAGTGAATTGGGCCGGTTGTACGAGCAGTACTTC. This encodes CASSELGRLYEQYF.

J is TRBJ2-5 and V is TRBV7-9; the match to TRBD2 covers 12 bases. The CDR3 totals 16 residues. With V trimmed by 3 bases and J by 3 bases, 5 bases remained unmatched. Germline CDR1 and CDR2: SEHNR and FQNEAQ (reference sequence). The CDR3 DNA reads TGTGCCAGCAGCTTTCTAGCGGGAGGGATGGAAGAGACCCAGTACTTC. It translates to CASSFLAGGMEETQYF.

This clonotype was picked up a small number of times. The chain joins TRBV2 to TRBJ2-7, with 13 bases that match TRBD2. This CDR3 region has 16 residues. V dropped 6 bases and J dropped 4; count of bases not matched to a gene: 9. From germline, CDR1 is SNHLY and CDR2 FYNNEI. The CDR3 nucleotides read TGTGCCAGCAGGCTACTAGCGGGAGGGCCGGGTTACGAGCAGTACTTC. Translating it yields CASRLLAGGPGYEQYF.

The rearrangement uses TRBV12-3 or TRBV12-4 and TRBJ1-2; tentative D call: TRBD1 (5 bases). The CDR3 runs to 15 residues. The V end lost 1 base, the J end lost 7 bases, and 16 bases lay between the germline ends. CDR3 amino acids: CASSLGGPWAGGYTF. CDR3 DNA: TGTGCCAGCAGTTTAGGGGGACCGTGGGCCGGTGGCTACACCTTC.

The chain joins TRBV2 to TRBJ2-5; 11 nucleotides agree with TRBD1. After removal of 8 bases from V and 5 bases from J, the junction contained 7 bases not matched to a gene. Germline loops: CDR1 SNHLY, CDR2 FYNNEI. This CDR3 region has 14 residues. CDR3 sequence reads: CASLGTGGRETQYF. The CDR3 nucleotides read TGTGCCAGCCTAGGGACAGGGGGAAGGGAGACCCAGTACTTC.

This clonotype was recorded a few times. V gene TRBV2 combines with J gene TRBJ1-4; TRBD1 aligns across 8 bases. This CDR3 has 14 residues. The V gene end was trimmed by 6 bases and the J gene end by 2 bases; junction bases not matched to a gene: 2. Looked up from germline, CDR1 is SNHLY and CDR2 is FYNNEI. The CDR3 sequence: CASRDRETNEKLFF. CDR3 nucleotides: TGTGCCAGCAGGGACAGGGAGACTAATGAAAAACTGTTTTTT. Filled out from reference TRBV2 and TRBJ1-4, the complete variable domain reads EPEVTQTPSHQVTQMGQEVILRCVPISNHLYFYWYRQILGQKVEFLVSFYNNEISEKSEIFDDQFSVERPDGSNFTLKIRSTKLEDSAMYFCASRDRETNEKLFFGSGTQLSVL.

This clonotype occurred many times. V and J are TRBV7-3 and TRBJ1-5; 11 bases fit TRBD1. Unmatched junction bases numbered 8, after V lost 10 bases and J lost 6 bases. This CDR3 region has 14 residues. CDR1 SGHTA and CDR2 FQGTGA come from the germline V gene. This chain's CDR3 is CAIQDRGQGQPQHF. The CDR3 DNA reads TGTGCCATACAGGACAGGGGGCAAGGTCAGCCCCAGCATTTT.

The V call is TRBV7-3, the J call TRBJ2-2, with D unresolved. CDR3 length equals 11 residues. Germline lookup yields CDR1 SGHTA and CDR2 FQGTGA. With 4 bases removed from V and 8 bases from J, the gap between germline ends came to 5 bases. CDR3 region: CASSSIGELFF. CDR3 in DNA: TGTGCCAGCAGCTCCATAGGGGAGCTGTTTTTT.

The V and J genes are TRBV7-9 and TRBJ2-5; 13 bases align to TRBD2. Germline V gene data show CDR1 as SEHNR and CDR2 as FQNEAQ (reference sequence). The V segment lost 2 bases and the J segment 4 bases; nucleotides outside the gene matches: 7. This CDR3 contains 17 residues. The CDR3 DNA reads as TGTGCCAGCAGCTTACTGCCGGGACTAGCGGGGCCAGAGACCCAGTACTTC. The encoded protein is CASSLLPGLAGPETQYF.

This chain's CDR3 is CATSSRVTYEQYF. The CDR3 DNA reads TGTGCCACCAGCAGTCGGGTCACCTACGAGCAGTACTTC. The V call is TRBV15, the J call TRBJ2-7; D ambiguous. The CDR3 loop spans 13 amino acids. V was pared by 3 bases and J by 2 bases, with 8 bases between. The germline V gene has CDR1 LNHNV and CDR2 YYDKDF (reference sequence).